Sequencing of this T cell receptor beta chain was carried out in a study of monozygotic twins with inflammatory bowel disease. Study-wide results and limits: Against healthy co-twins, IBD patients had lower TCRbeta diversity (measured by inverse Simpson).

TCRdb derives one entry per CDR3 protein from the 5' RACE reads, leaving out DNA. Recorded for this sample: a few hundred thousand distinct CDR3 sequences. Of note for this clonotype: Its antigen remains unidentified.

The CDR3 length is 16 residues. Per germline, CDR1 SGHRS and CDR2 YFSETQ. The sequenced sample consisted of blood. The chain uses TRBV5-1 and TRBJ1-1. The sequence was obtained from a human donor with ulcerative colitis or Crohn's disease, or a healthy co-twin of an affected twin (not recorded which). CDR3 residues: CASSSSFGAMNTEAFF. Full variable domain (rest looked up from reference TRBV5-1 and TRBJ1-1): KAGVTQTPRYLIKTRGQQVTLSCSPISGHRSVSWYQQTPGQGLQFLFEYFSETQRNKGNFPGRFSGRQFSNSRSEMNVSTLELGDSALYLCASSSSFGAMNTEAFFGQGTRLTVV.